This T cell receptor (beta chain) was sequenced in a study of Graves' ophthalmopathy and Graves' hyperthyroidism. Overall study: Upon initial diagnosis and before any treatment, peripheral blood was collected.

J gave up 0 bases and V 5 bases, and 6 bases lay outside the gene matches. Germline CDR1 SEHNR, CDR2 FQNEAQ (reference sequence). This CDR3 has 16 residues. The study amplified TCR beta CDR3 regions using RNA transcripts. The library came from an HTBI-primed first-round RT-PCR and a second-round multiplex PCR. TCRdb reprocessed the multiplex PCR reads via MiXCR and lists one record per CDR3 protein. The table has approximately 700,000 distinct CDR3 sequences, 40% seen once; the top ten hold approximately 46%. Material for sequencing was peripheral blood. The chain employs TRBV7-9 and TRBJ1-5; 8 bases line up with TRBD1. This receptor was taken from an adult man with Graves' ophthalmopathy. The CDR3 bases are TGTGCCAGCAGCGGGACAGGAGATAATAGCAATCAGCCCCAGCATTTT. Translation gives CASSGTGDNSNQPQHF.